Each of the 28 T cell receptor beta chains below was sequenced from the same sample in a study of T cells of healthy individuals. TCRdb analysed the 5' RACE reads with MiXCR anew, one entry per CDR3 protein. The table shows some 41,000 distinct CDR3 sequences, with 4% to 5% occurring only once. The receptors shown here come from a human donor in good health.

This clonotype appeared many times. The chain links TRBV2 to TRBJ2-1; no firm D call. The CDR3 consists of 15 residues. Germline CDR1 is SNHLY and CDR2 is FYNNEI. Trimming removed 3 bases at V and 2 bases at J, with 11 bases between. CDR3 sequence reads: CASSDSRGAYNEQFF. The DNA of the CDR3 is TGTGCCAGCAGTGATAGCAGAGGAGCCTACAATGAGCAGTTCTTC.

This clonotype was recorded at least ten times. The chain recombines TRBV12-3 or TRBV12-4 with TRBJ1-2; D not resolved. Deletions cut 5 bases from V and 2 bases from J, with 6 bases between. This CDR3 has 12 residues. The CDR3 sequence is CASSPWNYGYTF. The CDR3 DNA follows: TGTGCCAGCAGTCCATGGAACTATGGCTACACCTTC.

This clonotype was observed many times. V usage is TRBV27 and J usage is TRBJ2-2; no reliable D call. The germline V and J ends were trimmed by 7 bases and 3 bases, with 12 bases remaining between them. Germline-derived CDR1 and CDR2 are MNHEY and SMNVEV (reference sequence). This CDR3 comprises 14 residues. CDR3 sequence (DNA): TGTGCCAGCACCAGATACACCGACACCGGGGAGCTGTTTTTT. It encodes CASTRYTDTGELFF.

V and J are TRBV4-2 and TRBJ2-7, with 11 bases lining up with TRBD2. The germline gives CDR1 LGHNA, CDR2 YNFKEQ. This CDR3 contains 16 residues. The junction had 12 bases not matched to a gene; V was cut back by 5 bases and J by 6 bases. CDR3 loop: CASSTRSGRASVEQYF. The CDR3 coding sequence is TGTGCCAGCAGCACACGTAGCGGGAGGGCCTCGGTCGAGCAGTACTTC.

This clonotype was counted a few times. The chain couples TRBV7-8 to TRBJ2-1; the match to TRBD2 covers 7 bases. V dropped 5 bases and J dropped 8; count of bases not matched to a gene: 6. CDR3 size: 13 residues. Germline CDR1 reads SGHVS; CDR2 reads FQNEAQ. CDR3 protein: CASSPSGGHEQFF. In DNA form, the CDR3 reads TGTGCCAGCAGCCCATCGGGGGGTCATGAGCAGTTCTTC.

This clonotype showed up many times. The chain employs TRBV11-1 and TRBJ2-3; no definite D call. From germline, CDR1 is SGHAT and CDR2 FQDESV (reference sequence). V gave up 5 bases and J gave up 4 bases, with 10 bases separating them. The CDR3 extends over 13 amino acids. CDR3 sequence: CASSQVRPDTQYF. As DNA, the CDR3 is TGTGCCAGCAGCCAGGTACGACCAGATACGCAGTATTTT. The whole variable domain, filled in from reference TRBV11-1 and TRBJ2-3, reads EAEVAQSPRYKITEKSQAVAFWCDPISGHATLYWYRQILGQGPELLVQFQDESVVDDSQLPKDRFSAERLKGVDSTLKIQPAELGDSAMYLCASSQVRPDTQYFGPGTRLTVL.

This clonotype has at least ten counts. The CDR3 bases are TGCAGTGCTAGAGTGCCCGGGGGGGGGCTGGACAATGAGCAGTTCTTC. It codes for CSARVPGGGLDNEQFF. J is TRBJ2-1 and V is TRBV20-1; 8 bases line up with TRBD2. With 1 base clipped from V and 5 bases from J, the junction kept 10 bases outside the gene matches. Germline V lookup: CDR1 DFQATT, CDR2 SNEGSKA (reference sequence). The CDR3 totals 16 residues.

This clonotype was counted many times. This rearrangement joins TRBV4-2 to TRBJ2-7; a weak D match, TRBD2 (6 bases). V shed 1 base and J shed 2 bases, with 15 bases lying between them. Germline loops: CDR1 LGHNA, CDR2 YNFKEQ. CDR3 length: 16 residues. CDR3 bases: TGTGCCAGCAGCCAAGTCCCTTTAGCGGAGGCCTACGAGCAGTACTTC. Translating gives CASSQVPLAEAYEQYF.

At least ten counts were recorded for this clonotype. The chain combines TRBV7-2 with TRBJ2-3, with D uncertain. V lost 1 base to trimming and J lost 2 bases, with 7 bases between them. From germline, CDR1 is SGHTA and CDR2 FQGNSA. The CDR3 is 14 amino acids. CDR3 in DNA: TGTGCCAGCAGCTTAGTCGTGAACACAGATACGCAGTATTTT. Translated: CASSLVVNTDTQYF.

This clonotype was seen ten or more times. V usage is TRBV6-1 and J usage is TRBJ2-7; unclear D gene. With 4 bases removed from V and 4 bases from J, the gap between germline ends came to 14 bases. Germline lookup yields CDR1 MNHNS and CDR2 SASEGT. CDR3 length: 14 residues. The CDR3 region is CASSALTDGYEQYF. The CDR3 DNA sequence: TGTGCCAGCAGTGCCCTGACGGACGGATACGAGCAGTACTTC.

This clonotype has more than one count but fewer than ten. V usage is TRBV9 and J usage is TRBJ2-1; a weak D match, TRBD2 (7 bases). Trimming removed 0 bases from V and 5 bases from J, with 15 bases in between. The CDR3 length is 16 residues. Germline lookup yields CDR1 SGDLS and CDR2 YYNGEE. Written as DNA, the CDR3 is TGTGCCAGCAGCGTAGAGGGGGGGCTTCGGAACAATGAGCAGTTCTTC. Its protein product is CASSVEGGLRNNEQFF.

J is TRBJ2-7 and V is TRBV12-3 or TRBV12-4; tentatively, D is TRBD1 (5 bases). The CDR3 has 14 amino acids. Trimming pared 1 base from V and 0 bases from J, leaving 7 bases between. The CDR3: CASSLGTNSYEQYF. CDR3 bases: TGTGCCAGCAGTTTAGGGACAAACTCCTACGAGCAGTACTTC.

This clonotype showed up many times. V gene TRBV28 combines with J gene TRBJ1-2; 12 nucleotides line up with TRBD1. V dropped 5 bases and J dropped 3; count of bases not matched to a gene: 13. Germline V gene data show CDR1 as MDHEN and CDR2 as SYDVKM. The CDR3 extends over 18 amino acids. CDR3 bases: TGTGCCAGCAGTCTTTCACCGGGACAGGGGGCTTTGGACTATGGCTACACCTTC. It specifies CASSLSPGQGALDYGYTF.

This clonotype turned up a few times. The chain employs TRBV6-2 or TRBV6-3 and TRBJ1-5; D is ambiguous. V lost 6 bases and J 6 bases, leaving 15 bases between the germline ends. CDR1 is MNHEY and CDR2 is SVGEGT in the germline V gene. The CDR3 length is 14 residues. CDR3 loop: CASSPVSGSQPQHF. For the CDR3, the DNA is TGTGCCAGCAGCCCCGTGTCAGGTAGTCAGCCCCAGCATTTT.

In this sample, this clonotype turned up many times. The chain joins TRBV10-3 to TRBJ2-7, with TRBD1 matching 7 bases. The CDR3 covers 12 residues. In germline, CDR1 is ENHRY, CDR2 SYGVKD. The J segment lost 2 bases and the V segment lost 6 bases, leaving 1 base of the junction unmatched. CDR3 DNA sequence: TGTGCCATCAGCGGGACAGCCTACGAGCAGTACTTC. Encoded protein: CAISGTAYEQYF.

V gene TRBV20-1 combines with J gene TRBJ1-3; D gene unclear. With 5 bases removed from V and 2 bases from J, the gap between germline ends came to 7 bases. CDR1 is DFQATT and CDR2 is SNEGSKA in the germline V gene (reference sequence). The CDR3 has 12 amino acids. CDR3 sequence reads: CSALGPGNTIYF. The CDR3 DNA follows: TGCAGTGCTCTTGGACCTGGAAACACCATATATTTT.

This clonotype was detected ten times or more. The chain has TRBV7-9 and TRBJ2-1, with 12 bases that match TRBD1. There are 16 residues in the CDR3. V lost 3 bases, J lost 7 bases, and 7 bases stayed unmatched. Per germline, CDR1 SEHNR and CDR2 FQNEAQ (reference sequence). DNA for the CDR3: TGTGCCAGCAGCTTTCCAGGGGGACAGGGGGCGAATGAGCAGTTCTTC. Translating gives CASSFPGGQGANEQFF. Drawing the rest from reference TRBV7-9 and TRBJ2-1, the complete variable domain is DTGVSQNPRHKITKRGQNVTFRCDPISEHNRLYWYRQTLGQGPEFLTYFQNEAQLEKSRLLSDRFSAERPKGSFSTLEIQRTEQGDSAMYLCASSFPGGQGANEQFFGPGTRLTVL.

This clonotype was found many times. This chain uses TRBV7-2 with TRBJ1-2; 10 positions agree with TRBD1. The CDR3 covers 15 residues. The V gene end was trimmed by 5 bases and the J gene end by 7 bases; junction bases not matched to a gene: 10. Looked up from germline, CDR1 is SGHTA and CDR2 is FQGNSA. As DNA, the CDR3 is TGTGCCAGCAGCCCTCAGACAGGGGGCGACTTTGGCTACACCTTC. This codes for CASSPQTGGDFGYTF.

This clonotype was seen a few times. This chain joins TRBV18 and TRBJ2-1, with 13 bases identical to TRBD2. Germline loops: CDR1 KGHSH, CDR2 LQKENI. The CDR3 runs 17 residues. The trim removed 3 bases at V and 5 bases at J, leaving 7 bases unmatched. In DNA, the CDR3 is TGTGCCAGCTCACCCGAGCCGGGACTAGCGGGACACAATGAGCAGTTCTTC. Encoded protein: CASSPEPGLAGHNEQFF. Using reference TRBV18 and TRBJ2-1 for the parts outside the CDR3, the full variable domain is NAGVMQNPRHLVRRRGQEARLRCSPMKGHSHVYWYRQLPEEGLKFMVYLQKENIIDESGMPKERFSAEFPKEGPSILRIQQVVRGDSAAYFCASSPEPGLAGHNEQFFGPGTRLTVL.

This clonotype was counted ten times or more. The chain uses TRBV2 and TRBJ2-5; TRBD1 matches at 8 bases. Germline CDR1 is SNHLY and CDR2 is FYNNEI. This CDR3 comprises 13 residues. Germline trimming cut 5 bases from V and 4 bases from J; bases unmatched to any gene: 3. The CDR3 nucleotides read TGTGCCAGCAGTACAACAGGGGGAGAGACCCAGTACTTC. This sequence encodes CASSTTGGETQYF.

To note about this clonotype: A clone one base away is much larger, so this may be a read error. The V and J genes are TRBV29-1 and TRBJ2-3; D may be TRBD1 or TRBD2 (6 bases each). The germline gives CDR1 SQVTM, CDR2 ANQGSEA. The CDR3 extends over 14 amino acids. V lost 1 base to trimming and J lost 3 bases, with 11 bases between them. CDR3 residues: CSVEGQGRTDTQYF. The CDR3 DNA sequence: TGCAGCGTTGAAGGGCAGGGGAGGACAGATACGCAGTATTTT.

The table lists this clonotype with a few counts. The chain couples TRBV3-1 to TRBJ2-1, with 10 nucleotides matching TRBD2. Germline V gene data show CDR1 as LGHDT and CDR2 as YNNKEL (reference sequence). CDR3 length: 16 amino acids. Germline trimming cut 0 bases from V and 2 bases from J; bases unmatched to any gene: 1. CDR3 amino acids: CASSQDLAGAYNEQFF. CDR3 sequence (DNA): TGTGCCAGCAGCCAAGATCTAGCGGGAGCCTACAATGAGCAGTTCTTC.

This clonotype was observed many times. V gene TRBV20-1 combines with J gene TRBJ1-1; D not certain. The CDR3 loop spans 11 amino acids. Per germline, CDR1 DFQATT and CDR2 SNEGSKA (reference sequence). Trimming stripped 0 bases from V and 4 bases from J, with 3 bases between. This chain's CDR3 is CSAREATEAFF. CDR3 nucleotide sequence: TGCAGTGCTAGAGAGGCCACTGAAGCTTTCTTT.

This clonotype was counted many times. The chain recombines TRBV18 with TRBJ2-3; no clear D. Trimming took off 2 bases at V and 1 base at J, with 13 bases between the two ends. Per germline, CDR1 KGHSH and CDR2 LQKENI. The CDR3 has 16 residues. The DNA of the CDR3 is TGTGCCAGCTCACCAAGTGCCCCCGGAGGCACAGATACGCAGTATTTT. Translation gives CASSPSAPGGTDTQYF.

The chain recombines TRBV10-3 with TRBJ2-7; 8 nucleotides agree with TRBD1. The length of the CDR3 is 15 residues. Germline values: CDR1 ENHRY, CDR2 SYGVKD. V trimming: 6 bases; J trimming: 2 bases; junction bases outside the gene matches: 9. The DNA of the CDR3 is TGTGCCATCAGGATAACCGGGACAGGTACCTACGAGCAGTACTTC. It specifies CAIRITGTGTYEQYF.

This clonotype was found many times. This rearrangement joins TRBV3-1 to TRBJ1-2, with TRBD1 as a possible D gene (5 bases). Germline assignment: CDR1 LGHDT and CDR2 YNNKEL (reference sequence). V dropped 5 bases and J dropped 4 bases, with 17 bases sitting between them. This CDR3 region has 15 residues. The CDR3 protein is CASSSDPGGSYGYTF. CDR3 coding DNA: TGTGCCAGCAGCTCAGACCCCGGGGGGTCCTATGGCTACACCTTC.

This clonotype was observed many times. The chain combines TRBV7-9 with TRBJ1-6, with 7 bases that match TRBD1. Germline V gene sequence: CDR1 SEHNR, CDR2 FQNEAQ (reference sequence). The J segment lost 7 bases and the V segment lost 5 bases, leaving 5 bases of the junction unmatched. CDR3 length: 14 amino acids. In DNA, the CDR3 is TGTGCCAGCAGCGAAGGACAGGAGAATTCACCCCTCCACTTT. It yields the protein CASSEGQENSPLHF.

This clonotype has only a few counts. The rearrangement joins TRBV5-1 to TRBJ2-5, with D possibly TRBD2 on 5 matching bases. V lost 4 bases and J lost 6, with 16 bases in between. This CDR3 has 14 residues. Germline V gives CDR1 SGHRS, CDR2 YFSETQ. Here the CDR3 DNA reads TGCGCCAGCAGCGATTCAATCACGGGGAAGACCCAGTACTTC. Translation: CASSDSITGKTQYF.